The next 23 T cell receptor beta chains were all read from a single sample in a study of type 1 and type 2 diabetes patients. The PCR template was genomic DNA. A primer set of 30 forward and 13 reverse primers amplified the CDR3. Each CDR3 protein gets one entry after TCRdb re-called the multiplex PCR reads with MiXCR. The sample carries fewer than 350,000 distinct CDR3 sequences, around 50% recorded once. Specimen: peripheral blood mononuclear cells (PBMCs). All receptors come from a man aged 18 to 30 with type 2 diabetes.

This clonotype was seen a few times. The chain links TRBV6-5 to TRBJ2-2; D uncertain. Trimming cost V 6 bases and J 7 bases, with 9 bases left between them. Germline lookup yields CDR1 MNHEY and CDR2 SVGAGI. CDR3 length equals 12 residues. DNA of the CDR3: TGTGCCAGCAGCCACCGAAGCGGGGAGCTGTTTTTT. Its translation is CASSHRSGELFF.

Points on this clonotype: One end of the junction fails to match germline, which may point to a read error. The gene calls are TRBV19 and TRBJ2-7; tentative D call: TRBD1 (8 bases). Per the germline V gene, CDR1 is LNHDA and CDR2 is SQIVND (reference sequence). The CDR3 has 13 residues. DNA for the CDR3: TGCGCCAGTACAGGGGGGGAACGCTACGAGCAGTACTTC. This encodes CASTGGERYEQYF.

The rearrangement uses TRBV2 and TRBJ1-5, with TRBD1 matching 7 bases. CDR3 size: 15 residues. The V gene's germline CDR1 is SNHLY and CDR2 FYNNEI. With V trimmed by 6 bases and J by 3 bases, 8 bases remained unmatched. CDR3 sequence reads: CASSRLQGLNQPQHF. In DNA form, the CDR3 reads TGTGCCAGCAGCCGGTTACAGGGGCTCAATCAGCCCCAGCATTTT.

This chain uses TRBV27 with TRBJ1-2; 7 nucleotides match TRBD1. Germline V lookup: CDR1 MNHEY, CDR2 SMNVEV (reference sequence). The CDR3 is made up of 14 amino acids. V shed 3 bases, J shed 4 bases, and the junction held 5 bases outside the gene matches. CDR3 region: CASSFKKGAYGYTF. The CDR3 region has the DNA TGTGCCAGCAGTTTTAAAAAGGGGGCCTATGGCTACACCTTC.

This rearrangement joins TRBV20-1 to TRBJ1-1, with D unclear. Germline lookup yields CDR1 DFQATT and CDR2 SNEGSKA (reference sequence). This CDR3 has 12 residues. Trimming cost V 4 bases and J 1 base, with 7 bases left between them. The CDR3 DNA reads TGCAGTGCTATTCCATGGAACACTGAAGCTTTCTTT. It is translated as CSAIPWNTEAFF.

V and J are TRBV20-1 and TRBJ2-2; no clear D. The V gene's germline CDR1 is DFQATT and CDR2 SNEGSKA (reference sequence). The CDR3 sequence is 14 residues long. V was shortened by 1 base and J by 1 base, with 7 bases between the two germline ends. CDR3 residues: CSARVDENTGELFF. The CDR3 DNA reads TGCAGTGCTAGAGTAGATGAGAACACCGGGGAGCTGTTTTTT.

This clonotype was observed a few times. The gene calls are TRBV28 and TRBJ2-6, with D possibly TRBD1 on 5 matching bases. Germline CDR1 is MDHEN and CDR2 is SYDVKM. Trimming shortened V by 5 bases and J by 2 bases, and 13 bases separated the two germline ends. The CDR3 has 16 residues. CDR3 protein: CASSLSGRAGANVLTF. DNA for the CDR3: TGTGCCAGCAGTCTCTCGGGCAGGGCTGGGGCCAACGTCCTGACTTTC.

Regarding this clonotype: This may be a read error, as it is one base from a much larger clone. CDR3 sequence (DNA): TGTGCCAGCAATCAGGTCAACATTGCCCACGAGCAGTACTTC. Protein product: CASNQVNIAHEQYF. V usage is TRBV2 and J usage is TRBJ2-7; unclear D gene. The CDR3 covers 14 residues. Germline V gives CDR1 SNHLY, CDR2 FYNNEI. The V end was cut by 7 bases, the J end by 5 bases, with 18 bases between.

The chain joins TRBV7-2 to TRBJ1-1; 10 bases fit TRBD1. With V trimmed by 5 bases and J by 8 bases, 23 bases remained unmatched. Germline V gene data show CDR1 as SGHTA and CDR2 as FQGNSA. The CDR3 sequence is 19 residues long. CDR3 bases: TGTGCCAGCAGCCAAAAAGGCCGTCGGGACAGGGGTTCGGTCGGAGAAGCTTTCTTT. It is translated as CASSQKGRRDRGSVGEAFF. The whole variable domain, filled in from reference TRBV7-2 and TRBJ1-1, reads GAGVSQSPSNKVTEKGKDVELRCDPISGHTALYWYRQSLGQGLEFLIYFQGNSAPDKSGLPSDRFSAERTGGSVSTLTIQRTQQEDSAVYLCASSQKGRRDRGSVGEAFFGQGTRLTVV.

V and J are TRBV25-1 and TRBJ2-1, with 8 positions matching TRBD2. Per germline, CDR1 MGHDK and CDR2 SYGVNS. The CDR3 is made up of 16 amino acids. V trimming: 4 bases; J trimming: 7 bases; junction bases outside the gene matches: 12. In DNA form, the CDR3 reads TGTGCCAGCAGTGTACGCTTCCGGGAGGGCCTAAATGAGCAGTTCTTC. This encodes CASSVRFREGLNEQFF.

CDR3 in DNA: TGTGCCTGGGACAGGGCAACAGGGGATACGCAGTATTTT. This codes for CAWDRATGDTQYF. V usage is TRBV30 and J usage is TRBJ2-3; 7 positions match TRBD1. Germline V gene data show CDR1 as GTSNPN and CDR2 as SVGIG (reference sequence). The V segment lost 5 bases and the J segment 6 bases; nucleotides outside the gene matches: 8. The CDR3 spans 13 residues.

In its sample, this clonotype was seen a few times. The chain joins TRBV29-1 to TRBJ1-1; possible D gene TRBD1, 6 bases. The V end lost 4 bases, the J end lost 2 bases, and 8 bases lay between the germline ends. The CDR3 runs to 12 residues. CDR1 is SQVTM and CDR2 is ANQGSEA in the germline V gene. The CDR3 DNA is TGCAGCGTTGGCAGGGGTAACACTGAAGCTTTCTTT. It is translated as CSVGRGNTEAFF.

In this sample, this clonotype turned up once. The genes are TRBV30 and TRBJ1-1; D gene ambiguous. The germline gives CDR1 GTSNPN, CDR2 SVGIG (reference sequence). The CDR3 has 12 residues. The V gene lost 0 bases and the J gene lost 11 bases, with 13 bases spanning the gap. This chain's CDR3 is CAWSVDMASAFF. The CDR3 DNA sequence: TGTGCCTGGAGTGTAGATATGGCTTCTGCTTTCTTT.

Concerning this clonotype: A much larger clone differs from this one at a single base, so this may be a read error. The chain's CDR3 is CATNLRRTNEKLFF. The DNA of the CDR3 is TGTGCCACCAACCTAAGGCGGACTAATGAAAAACTGTTTTTT. The V gene is TRBV15, the J gene TRBJ1-4, with D uncertain. CDR3 length: 14 residues. The germline V and J ends were trimmed by 7 bases and 2 bases, with 11 bases remaining between them. Per germline, CDR1 LNHNV and CDR2 YYDKDF (reference sequence). Combining the CDR3 with reference TRBV15 and TRBJ1-4 gives the whole variable domain DAMVIQNPRYQVTQFGKPVTLSCSQTLNHNVMYWYQQKSSQAPKLLFHYYDKDFNNEADTPDNFQSRRPNTSFCFLDIRSPGLGDTAMYLCATNLRRTNEKLFFGSGTQLSVL.

This clonotype has more than one count but fewer than ten. The rearrangement uses TRBV19 and TRBJ2-1; D gene uncertain. V shed 6 bases and J shed 4 bases, with 7 bases lying between them. This CDR3 is 12 amino acids long. CDR1 and CDR2 (germline): LNHDA, SQIVND (reference sequence). The CDR3 here is CASSARYNEQFF. The CDR3 coding sequence is TGTGCCAGTAGCGCACGGTACAATGAGCAGTTCTTC. The whole variable domain, remainder taken from reference TRBV19 and TRBJ2-1, is DGGITQSPKYLFRKEGQNVTLSCEQNLNHDAMYWYRQDPGQGLRLIYYSQIVNDFQKGDIAEGYSVSREKKESFPLTVTSAQKNPTAFYLCASSARYNEQFFGPGTRLTVL.

The chain has TRBV10-3 and TRBJ1-1; 8 bases are a match to TRBD1. CDR1 is ENHRY and CDR2 is SYGVKD in the germline V gene. Trimming cost V 10 bases and J 1 base; bases outside gene matches: 8. This CDR3 is built from 14 residues. In DNA form, the CDR3 reads TGTGCCACCGTAGACAGGGGACCGAACACTGAAGCTTTCTTT. This sequence encodes CATVDRGPNTEAFF.

The chain is built from TRBV20-1 and TRBJ2-3; D is uncertain. The CDR3 has 12 amino acids. With 4 bases removed from V and 6 bases from J, the gap between germline ends came to 11 bases. The germline CDR1 and CDR2 sequences are DFQATT and SNEGSKA (reference sequence). The CDR3 sequence is CSAIKELDTQYF. As DNA, the CDR3 is TGCAGTGCTATTAAGGAACTGGATACGCAGTATTTT.

This clonotype was observed a few times. The CDR3 DNA follows: TGTGCCTGGAGTCTGGGGGCCCTCAATCAGCCCCAGCATTTT. It codes for CAWSLGALNQPQHF. This chain uses TRBV30 with TRBJ1-5; maybe TRBD1 (6 bases). The CDR3 contains 14 residues. Germline CDR1 and CDR2: GTSNPN and SVGIG (reference sequence). V was cut by 2 bases and J by 3 bases, with 11 bases left in between.

In this sample, this clonotype turned up a few times. The V and J genes are TRBV7-2 and TRBJ2-5; TRBD1 matches 7 bases. The CDR3 covers 15 residues. Unmatched junction bases numbered 2, after V lost 0 bases and J lost 1 base. CDR1 is SGHTA, CDR2 FQGNSA, per germline. DNA of the CDR3: TGTGCCAGCAGCTTAGCAGACAGGGCCCAAGAGACCCAGTACTTC. This encodes CASSLADRAQETQYF.

The chain links TRBV4-1 to TRBJ2-7; D is uncertain. Per germline, CDR1 MGHRA and CDR2 YSYEKL. The V gene lost 1 base and the J gene lost 0 bases, with 7 bases spanning the gap. This CDR3 has 14 amino acids. CDR3 residues: CASSQGVPSYEQYF. The CDR3 DNA reads TGCGCCAGCAGCCAAGGTGTACCCTCCTACGAGCAGTACTTC.

The V and J genes are TRBV4-3 and TRBJ2-7, with D perhaps assigned TRBD1 or TRBD2 (5 bases each). V gave up 0 bases and J gave up 6 bases, with 24 bases separating them. The CDR3 runs 18 residues. In germline, CDR1 is LGHNA, CDR2 YSLEER. The CDR3 spells CASSQDKFGRAYTSEQYF. CDR3 nucleotide sequence: TGCGCCAGCAGCCAAGATAAGTTTGGCAGGGCGTATACTAGCGAGCAGTACTTC.

The chain carries TRBV15 and TRBJ1-4; weak D call: TRBD1 (6 bases). V dropped 0 bases and J dropped 8 bases, with 16 bases sitting between them. The CDR3 spans 16 residues. CDR1 LNHNV and CDR2 YYDKDF come from the germline V gene (reference sequence). The CDR3 reads CATSRDRGGDYEKLFF. CDR3 nucleotide sequence: TGTGCCACCAGCAGAGACAGGGGTGGGGACTACGAAAAACTGTTTTTT.

As for this clonotype: Germline and junction disagree at one end, which may indicate a read error. The V call is TRBV19, the J call TRBJ1-2; TRBD1 matches at 8 bases. Germline V CDR1 and CDR2: LNHDA, SQIVND (reference sequence). The CDR3 is 12 amino acids. The CDR3 DNA reads as TGTACCAGTAGTCCGACAGGGGATGGCTGCACCTTC. Its translation is CTSSPTGDGCTF.